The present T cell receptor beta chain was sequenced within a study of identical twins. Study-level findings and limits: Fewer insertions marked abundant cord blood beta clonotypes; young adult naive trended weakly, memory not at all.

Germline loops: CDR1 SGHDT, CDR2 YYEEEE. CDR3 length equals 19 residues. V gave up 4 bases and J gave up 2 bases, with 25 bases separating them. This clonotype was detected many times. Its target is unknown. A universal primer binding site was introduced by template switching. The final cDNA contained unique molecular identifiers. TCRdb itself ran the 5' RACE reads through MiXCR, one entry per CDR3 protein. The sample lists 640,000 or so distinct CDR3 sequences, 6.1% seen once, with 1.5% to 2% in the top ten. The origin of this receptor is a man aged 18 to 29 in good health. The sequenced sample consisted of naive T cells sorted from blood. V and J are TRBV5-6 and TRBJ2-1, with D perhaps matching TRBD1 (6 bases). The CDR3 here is CASSVTIPYRENAYNEQFF. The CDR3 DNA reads TGTGCCAGCAGCGTTACTATTCCTTACAGGGAGAATGCCTACAATGAGCAGTTCTTC.